A single TCR beta chain is shown here with its context. V shed 1 base and J shed 5 bases, with 12 bases lying between them. CDR1 is SGHTA and CDR2 is FQGTGA in the germline V gene. CDR3 length equals 15 residues. The sample originates from a study of control samples from healthy donors and cancer patients. TCRdb's copy holds only in-frame clones and misses some; the assay was immunoSEQ multiplex PCR. The sample holds tens of thousands of clones, roughly 90% seen once. The sequencing input was blood. The receptor's source is a woman in her seventies in good health. The chain combines TRBV7-3 with TRBJ2-1, with D perhaps matching TRBD2 (5 bases). The CDR3 protein is CASSLMGRGNNEQFF. The CDR3 coding sequence is TGTGCCAGCAGCTTAATGGGTCGAGGGAACAATGAGCAGTTCTTC.